This entry features one T cell receptor (beta chain) sequence. Its antigen target is currently unknown. No base-level quality is on record; no much larger clone is a single base apart. The sample belongs to a study of OX40 agonist ivuxolimab in advanced cancers. About the study as a whole: Ivuxolimab was an agonistic, fully human IgG2 monoclonal antibody directed against OX40 (CD134), a costimulatory receptor. Intravenous ivuxolimab was administered to patients every 2 weeks at six dose levels: 0.01, 0.1, 0.3, 1.5, 3 and 10 mg/kg. Among the approximately 50 dose-escalation patients, approximately 20 had hepatocellular carcinoma, roughly 15 melanoma, 9 renal cell carcinoma and 9 head and neck cancer. In the dose-escalation cohort, 65% to 90% of patients were male, and the mean age was approximately 64 years, with a range of 23 to 79. Patients were allowed to have had prior anti-PD-1, anti-PD-L1 or anti-CTLA-4 therapy, and about 40% of the dose-escalation patients had been treated with checkpoint inhibitors. Partial responses occurred in three dose-escalation patients, of whom one had hepatocellular carcinoma and two had cutaneous melanoma. Peripheral TCRbeta sequencing aimed to test whether ivuxolimab altered TCR sequence diversity and caused clonal T-cell expansion. The paper covers the monotherapy dose-escalation part of the phase I ivuxolimab trial, which included N of about 56 patients.

Genomic DNA was isolated from the sorted cells so that the TCRbeta CDR3 region could be sequenced. The immunoSEQ Assay was used to sequence the TCRbeta CDR3 regions. TCRdb's version of the immuneACCESS table is confined to in-frame rearrangements and falls short of the full clone set. An unresolved V gene accounts for under half of the shortfall where checked; the remainder is of unknown origin. Across this sample there are 70,000 or so clones, with around 89% seen only once. The top ten clones comprise around 1% of the sample. The junction shows trimming of 5 bases on V and 1 base on J, plus 12 bases between the germline ends. Taken from the germline V gene, the CDR1 and CDR2 loops are SGHTA and FQGTGA. Including cysteine and phenylalanine, the CDR3 has 15 amino acids. The entry retains the CDR3 DNA only, 45 bases that are in frame from base 1. The trial excluded patients who had a history of autoimmune disease or were on systemic immunosuppression. Peripheral blood for TCR sequencing was collected from all dose cohorts at baseline, on cycle 4 day 1, and on cycle 7 day 1. The samples were drawn from a first-in-human, open-label, multicenter phase I dose-escalation trial of ivuxolimab. The trial enrolled adults with locally advanced or metastatic head and neck squamous cell, hepatocellular, melanoma or renal cell carcinoma. Before TCR sequencing, CD4+ T cells and CD8+ T cells from peripheral blood were sorted into separate populations.

Overall study results and their limits: At doses from 0.1 to 3.0 mg/kg, clonal expansion was seen in both CD4+ and CD8+ blood T cells between baseline and week 6. In partial responders in the 0.1-3.0 mg/kg groups, normalized peripheral clonal expansion was found to be among the lowest, especially among CD8+ T cells. After ivuxolimab, expanded clones were on average more numerous among CD8+ T cells than among CD4+ T cells. Which antigens the clonally expanded peripheral T cells were specific for was not determined. Low levels of normalized T-cell clonal expansion were also seen in some nonresponding patients.

This TCR derives from an adult with an advanced solid tumor such as melanoma, head and neck, liver or kidney cancer. The source material was CD4+ or CD8+ T cells sorted from blood, sampled in a trial of the OX40 agonist ivuxolimab. Recombination joined TRBV7-3 with TRBJ2-1; the D gene is perhaps TRBD2, on 6 matching bases. Here is the DNA: TGTGCCAGCAGCCGAGACGGGGGATCCTACAATGAGCAGTTCTTC. The translation is CASSRDGGSYNEQFF.